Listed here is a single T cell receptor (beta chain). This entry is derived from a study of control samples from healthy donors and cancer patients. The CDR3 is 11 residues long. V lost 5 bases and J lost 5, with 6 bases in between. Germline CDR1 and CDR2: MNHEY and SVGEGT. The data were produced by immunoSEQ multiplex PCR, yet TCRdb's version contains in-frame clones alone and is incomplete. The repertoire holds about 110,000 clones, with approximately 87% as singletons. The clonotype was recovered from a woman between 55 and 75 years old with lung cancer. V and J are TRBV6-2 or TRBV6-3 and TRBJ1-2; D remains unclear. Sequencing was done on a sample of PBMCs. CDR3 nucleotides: TGTGCCAGCAGTCCCCAGTATGGCTACACCTTC. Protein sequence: CASSPQYGYTF.